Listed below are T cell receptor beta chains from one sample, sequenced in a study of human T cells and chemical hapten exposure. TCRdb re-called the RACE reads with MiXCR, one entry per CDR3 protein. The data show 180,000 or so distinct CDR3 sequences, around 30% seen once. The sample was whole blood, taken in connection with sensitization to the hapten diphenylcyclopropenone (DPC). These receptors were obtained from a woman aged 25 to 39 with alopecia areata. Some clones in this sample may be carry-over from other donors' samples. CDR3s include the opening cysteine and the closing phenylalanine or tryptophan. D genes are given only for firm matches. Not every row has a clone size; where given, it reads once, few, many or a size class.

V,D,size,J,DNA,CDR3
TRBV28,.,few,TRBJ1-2,TGTGCCAGCAGTGAACGGCTCGGACAGCTTCATGGCTACACCTTT,CASSERLGQLHGYTF
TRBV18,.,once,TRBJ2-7,TGTGCCAGCTCACCGCCAAGCCGAGATACCTACGAGCAGTACTTC,CASSPPSRDTYEQYF
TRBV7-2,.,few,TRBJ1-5,TGTGCCAGCAGTTCCAGGAATCAGCCCCAGCATTTT,CASSSRNQPQHF
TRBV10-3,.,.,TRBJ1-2,TGTGCCATCAGCAGTGGGGGCCAATATAGCTATGGCTACACCTTC,CAISSGGQYSYGYTF
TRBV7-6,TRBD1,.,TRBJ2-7,TGTGCCAGCAGCTTAGCGTTGTCAGGACAGGGGGCCTACGAGCAGTACTTC,CASSLALSGQGAYEQYF
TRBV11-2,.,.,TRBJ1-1,TGTGCCAGCAGCTTCGACGCGGACACTGAAGCTTTCTTT,CASSFDADTEAFF
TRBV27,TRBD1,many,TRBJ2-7,TGTGCCAGCAGTTTAAGACAGGGCTACGAGCAGTACTTC,CASSLRQGYEQYF
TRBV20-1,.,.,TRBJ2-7,TGCAGTGCTAGTGGGGGGCAGAAAAATTACGAGCAGTACTTC,CSASGGQKNYEQYF
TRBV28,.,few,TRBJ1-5,TGTGCCAGCAGGGCCAGCGGGCGTGAGCAGCCCCAGCATTTT,CASRASGREQPQHF
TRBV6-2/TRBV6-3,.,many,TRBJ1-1,TGTGCCAGCAGTCCCCAGGGGTTGAACACTGAAGCTTTCTTT,CASSPQGLNTEAFF
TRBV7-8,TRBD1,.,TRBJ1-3,TGTGCCAGCAGCGCACGACAGGGTCGCTCTGGAAACACCATATATTTT,CASSARQGRSGNTIYF
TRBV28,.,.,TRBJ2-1,TGTGCCAGCAGTTCCCCCCGAGGGGGGCACAATGAGCAGTTCTTC,CASSSPRGGHNEQFF
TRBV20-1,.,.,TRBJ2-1,TGCAGTGCTAGTTCCCCATTCTCCTACAATGAGCAGTTCTTC,CSASSPFSYNEQFF
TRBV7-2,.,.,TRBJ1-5,TGTGCCAGCAGCTCTGGGGATCATAGCAATCAGCCCCAGCATTTT,CASSSGDHSNQPQHF
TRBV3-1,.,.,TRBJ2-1,TGTGCCAGCAGCCCGAAAAGCCAGGGGACGTTCTTGAATGAGCAGTTCTTC,CASSPKSQGTFLNEQFF
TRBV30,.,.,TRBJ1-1,TGTGCCTGGAGTCTATCGGGCCGGAACACTGAAGCTTTCTTT,CAWSLSGRNTEAFF
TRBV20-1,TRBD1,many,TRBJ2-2,TGCAGTGCTTGCACTTGGACAGGCGAGAACACCGGGGAGCTGTTTTTT,CSACTWTGENTGELFF
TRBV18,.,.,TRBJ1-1,TGTGCCAGCTCACCCGCGAGGGGGGCTGAAGCTTTCTTT,CASSPARGAEAFF
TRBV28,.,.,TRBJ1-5,TGTGCCAGCAGTCCTCATCTTTCAGGGGCAAATCAGCCCCAGCATTTT,CASSPHLSGANQPQHF
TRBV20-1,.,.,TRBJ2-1,TGCAGTGCTGTTCGGATGGGGGGCTACAATGAGCAGTTCTTC,CSAVRMGGYNEQFF
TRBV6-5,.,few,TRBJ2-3,TGTGCCAGCAGTTACTCGATAGGGCTAGCGCCCAATACGCAGTATTTT,CASSYSIGLAPNTQYF
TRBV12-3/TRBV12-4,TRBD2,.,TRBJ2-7,TGTGCCAGCAGTTTAGGCTCCGGGCTAGCGGGAGGGGAGGCCTACGAGCAGTACTTC,CASSLGSGLAGGEAYEQYF
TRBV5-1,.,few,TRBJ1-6,TGCGCCAGCAGCTTTGGCCGGGATTCGGTCACCCTCCACTTT,CASSFGRDSVTLHF
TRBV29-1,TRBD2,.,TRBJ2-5,TGCAGCGTTGCGCTTAGCGGGAGTCGAGAGACCCAGTACTTC,CSVALSGSRETQYF
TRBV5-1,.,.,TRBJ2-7,TGCGCCAGCAGCTTGGTTGATGACGAGCAGTACTTC,CASSLVDDEQYF
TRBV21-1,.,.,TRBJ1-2,TGTGCCAGCAGCACAGCAGGGGGAGCAGACTATGGCTACACCTTC,CASSTAGGADYGYTF
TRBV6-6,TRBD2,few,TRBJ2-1,TGTGCCAGCAGTTACCTTGGGGGACTAGTCAATGAGCAGTTCTTC,CASSYLGGLVNEQFF
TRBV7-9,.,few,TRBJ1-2,TGTGCCAGCAGCTTACAGGTGGGCGGCTACACCTTC,CASSLQVGGYTF
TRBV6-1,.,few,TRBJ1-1,TGTGCCAGCAGACGAAACAGTCTCGACACTGAAGCTTTCTTT,CASRRNSLDTEAFF
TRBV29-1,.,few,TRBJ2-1,TGCAGCGTCAACGGACCAGCGCCTGAGCAGTTCTTC,CSVNGPAPEQFF
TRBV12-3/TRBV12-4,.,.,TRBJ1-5,TGTGCCAGCAGTTTGGGGAGGGGGGCTCAGCCCCAGCATTTT,CASSLGRGAQPQHF
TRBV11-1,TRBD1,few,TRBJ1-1,TGTGCCAGCAGCCCCCGACAGGGTACCACTGAAGCTTTCTTT,CASSPRQGTTEAFF
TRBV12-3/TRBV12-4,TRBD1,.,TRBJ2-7,TGTGCCAGCAGTTTAGGCGGGCAGGGGGCAGACGAGCAGTACTTC,CASSLGGQGADEQYF
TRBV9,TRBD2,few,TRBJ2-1,TGTGCCAGCAGCCAGGGGGGGACTAGCGGGATCGGGGAGCAGTTCTTC,CASSQGGTSGIGEQFF
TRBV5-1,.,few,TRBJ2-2,TGCGCCAGCAGCTTGGTGCAGGGCGCGAACACCGGGGAGCTGTTTTTT,CASSLVQGANTGELFF
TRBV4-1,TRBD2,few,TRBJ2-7,TGCGCCAGCAGCCCAGGACTAGCGGGAGGGCCCATGCTTTACGAGCAGTACTTC,CASSPGLAGGPMLYEQYF
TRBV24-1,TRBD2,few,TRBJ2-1,TGTGCCACCAGTGAACCCCAAGCGGGGGGGCTCAATGAGCAGTTCTTC,CATSEPQAGGLNEQFF
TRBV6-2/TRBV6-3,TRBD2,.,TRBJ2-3,TGTGCCAGCAGTTCTAGCGGGGGGGCCCGTATTACGCAGTATTTT,CASSSSGGARITQYF
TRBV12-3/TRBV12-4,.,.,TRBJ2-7,TGTGCCAGCAGTTTAGCGCGCCCGGGCGTCGCCTACGAGCAGTACTTC,CASSLARPGVAYEQYF
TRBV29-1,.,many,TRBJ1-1,TGCAGCGTTACGGAGGGAGCAGTGACTGAAGCTTTCTTT,CSVTEGAVTEAFF
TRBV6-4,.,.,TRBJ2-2,TGTGCCACTGAGACCGGGGAGCTGTTTTTT,CATETGELFF
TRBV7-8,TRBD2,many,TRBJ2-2,TGTGCCAGCAGCCGAACTAGCGAAGCCGGGGAGCTGTTTTTT,CASSRTSEAGELFF
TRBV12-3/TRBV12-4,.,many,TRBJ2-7,TGTGCCAGCAGTTTTCAGTCCCGCGGCGAGCAGTACTTC,CASSFQSRGEQYF
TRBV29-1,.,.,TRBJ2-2,TGCAGCGTTTATAGGGGGGACACCGGGGAGCTGTTTTTT,CSVYRGDTGELFF
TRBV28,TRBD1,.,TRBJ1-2,TGTGCCAGCAAGACCCCGTCCCGGGACAGGGGTCGAGGCTACACCTTC,CASKTPSRDRGRGYTF